A single sample is the source of the 8 T cell receptor beta chains below, sequenced in a study of identical twins. TCRdb re-called the 5' RACE reads through MiXCR, storing one row per CDR3 protein. This sample has 210,000 or so distinct CDR3 sequences, with approximately 8.3% found just once. This sample also belongs to another study, concerning yellow fever vaccine responses in identical twins.

The sequencing sample was made of memory (CD45RO+) T cells sorted from blood. The receptors originated from a woman aged 18 to 35 in good health.

This clonotype occurred a few times. This chain links TRBV28 with TRBJ2-7, with D possibly TRBD1 on 6 matching bases. Germline CDR1 reads MDHEN; CDR2 reads SYDVKM. With 8 bases removed from V and 0 bases from J, the gap between germline ends came to 11 bases. This CDR3 is built from 13 residues. The CDR3 DNA is TGTGCCAGCGCAGGACAGCTCTCCTACGAGCAGTACTTC. This translates into CASAGQLSYEQYF.

J is TRBJ2-7 and V is TRBV7-9; D might be TRBD1 (6 bases). Germline V gene sequence: CDR1 SEHNR, CDR2 FQNEAQ (reference sequence). Trimming stripped 3 bases from V and 3 bases from J, with 12 bases between. The CDR3 is 14 residues long. The CDR3 region is CASSLGAGFYEQYF. The CDR3, as DNA: TGTGCCAGCAGCTTGGGGGCCGGGTTCTACGAGCAGTACTTC.

In its sample, this clonotype was seen many times. This rearrangement joins TRBV20-1 to TRBJ2-2, with D perhaps given as TRBD1 or TRBD2 (6 bases each). CDR3 length: 15 amino acids. V was shortened by 3 bases and J by 6 bases, with 17 bases between the two germline ends. The V gene's germline CDR1 is DFQATT and CDR2 SNEGSKA (reference sequence). CDR3 protein: CSASLPGARAGELFF. CDR3 DNA sequence: TGCAGTGCTAGCCTCCCGGGGGCCCGGGCCGGGGAGCTGTTTTTT.

This clonotype has a handful of counts. This rearrangement joins TRBV7-3 to TRBJ1-1; D is uncertain. Germline loops: CDR1 SGHTA, CDR2 FQGTGA. This CDR3 region has 20 residues. The V and J ends lost 2 bases and 6 bases respectively, with 31 bases between them. The CDR3 sequence is CASSLFTMVSGIPYYPEAFF. Here the CDR3 DNA reads TGTGCCAGCAGCTTATTTACTATGGTGTCAGGAATCCCTTACTATCCTGAAGCTTTCTTT.

The chain is built from TRBV12-3 or TRBV12-4 and TRBJ2-1; D might be TRBD1 (6 bases). Trimming pared 6 bases from V and 9 bases from J, leaving 21 bases between. CDR3 length: 15 amino acids. For the CDR3, the DNA is TGTGCCAGCAGCTACGGACAGCCTTTAGGGGGTGAGCAGTTCTTC. Translating it yields CASSYGQPLGGEQFF.

The chain combines TRBV12-3 or TRBV12-4 with TRBJ2-1, with 11 positions matching TRBD1. The CDR3 runs 14 residues. V gave up 3 bases and J gave up 8 bases; unmatched junction bases: 3. The chain's CDR3 is CASSFGQGAYEQFF. DNA for the CDR3: TGTGCCAGCAGTTTTGGACAGGGGGCCTATGAGCAGTTCTTC.

The V and J genes are TRBV15 and TRBJ2-5; 7 bases are shared with TRBD2. From germline, CDR1 is LNHNV and CDR2 YYDKDF (reference sequence). Trimming at V came to 1 base and at J to 1 base, leaving 6 bases not matched to a gene. CDR3 length: 16 amino acids. CDR3 sequence reads: CATSRVRLAPQETQYF. The CDR3 coding sequence is TGTGCCACCAGCAGAGTGCGACTAGCTCCCCAAGAGACCCAGTACTTC.

This clonotype was detected many times. The chain recombines TRBV28 with TRBJ1-1; D might be TRBD1 (6 bases). The CDR3 is 15 amino acids. Looked up from germline, CDR1 is MDHEN and CDR2 is SYDVKM. V was pared by 10 bases and J by 7 bases, with 25 bases between. In DNA, the CDR3 is TGTGCCACCACACGACCGGGGTCCAAGGGGGGTGAAGCTTTCTTT. Amino acid sequence: CATTRPGSKGGEAFF.